This is a list of T cell receptor beta chains from one sample in a study of cytomegalovirus exposure and HLA in healthy donors. The protocol was immunoSEQ multiplex PCR, while the TCRdb copy is restricted to in-frame clones and leaves out a portion. In the table there are over 60,000 clones, under 80% of which are singletons. The material sequenced was PBMCs. These TCRs come from a male donor in good health and CMV-seropositive. Each CDR3 is given with its conserved first and last residue. Each record gives: clone size, J gene, V gene, D gene, CDR3 protein, CDR3 DNA. A D gene is named only where the DNA matches it firmly. Size is omitted from some rows. Given values are once, few, many or a class for expanded clones.

clone_size: NA; j_call: TRBJ2-1; v_call: TRBV28; d_call: NA; cdr3_aa: CASGPIAVSYNEQFF; cdr3_nt: TGTGCCAGCGGCCCTATAGCGGTCTCCTACAATGAGCAGTTCTTC
clone_size: NA; j_call: TRBJ1-2; v_call: TRBV6-4; d_call: TRBD1; cdr3_aa: CASSGTGIGYTF; cdr3_nt: TGTGCCAGCAGCGGGACAGGGATTGGCTACACCTTC
clone_size: NA; j_call: TRBJ2-7; v_call: TRBV13; d_call: TRBD1; cdr3_aa: CASSLGRIQGAYEQYF; cdr3_nt: TGTGCCAGCAGCTTAGGTCGTATACAGGGGGCTTACGAGCAGTACTTC
clone_size: few; j_call: TRBJ1-1; v_call: TRBV5-6; d_call: NA; cdr3_aa: CASSLAEGVDTEAFF; cdr3_nt: TGTGCCAGCAGCTTGGCTGAGGGGGTCGACACTGAAGCTTTCTTT
clone_size: NA; j_call: TRBJ1-2; v_call: TRBV7-2; d_call: NA; cdr3_aa: CASSFILEGSYTF; cdr3_nt: TGTGCCAGCAGCTTTATACTAGAAGGCTCCTACACCTTC
clone_size: NA; j_call: TRBJ2-7; v_call: TRBV2; d_call: TRBD1; cdr3_aa: CASRPRTGSRYEQYF; cdr3_nt: TGTGCCAGCAGGCCACGGACAGGGAGCCGCTACGAGCAGTACTTC
clone_size: NA; j_call: TRBJ1-5; v_call: TRBV19; d_call: NA; cdr3_aa: CASSIVGRASNQPQHF; cdr3_nt: TGTGCCAGTAGTATAGTGGGCAGGGCTAGTAATCAGCCCCAGCATTTT
clone_size: NA; j_call: TRBJ2-6; v_call: TRBV11-2; d_call: NA; cdr3_aa: CASSLVSSGANVLTF; cdr3_nt: TGTGCCAGCAGCTTAGTCAGCTCTGGGGCCAACGTCCTGACTTTC
clone_size: NA; j_call: TRBJ1-1; v_call: TRBV5-5; d_call: NA; cdr3_aa: CASSFQALTEAFF; cdr3_nt: TGTGCCAGCAGCTTTCAGGCTCTCACTGAAGCTTTCTTT
clone_size: NA; j_call: TRBJ1-2; v_call: TRBV11-3; d_call: TRBD1; cdr3_aa: CASSQFGQGADGYTF; cdr3_nt: TGTGCCAGCAGCCAATTTGGACAGGGGGCGGATGGCTACACCTTC
clone_size: NA; j_call: TRBJ2-3; v_call: TRBV19; d_call: TRBD2; cdr3_aa: CASSIFGVAGADTQYF; cdr3_nt: TGTGCCAGTAGTATTTTTGGGGTAGCGGGTGCAGATACGCAGTATTTT
clone_size: NA; j_call: TRBJ2-7; v_call: TRBV6-6; d_call: NA; cdr3_aa: CASRPGLGQGGYEQYF; cdr3_nt: TGTGCCAGCAGACCCGGCCTAGGACAAGGGGGCTACGAGCAGTACTTC
clone_size: NA; j_call: TRBJ2-3; v_call: TRBV4-1; d_call: NA; cdr3_aa: CASSLLASTDTQYF; cdr3_nt: TGCGCCAGCAGCCTCCTGGCAAGCACAGATACGCAGTATTTT
clone_size: NA; j_call: TRBJ2-1; v_call: TRBV30; d_call: NA; cdr3_aa: CAWRRREVYNEQFF; cdr3_nt: TGTGCCTGGAGGAGGAGGGAAGTTTACAATGAGCAGTTCTTC
clone_size: NA; j_call: TRBJ2-7; v_call: TRBV9; d_call: TRBD2; cdr3_aa: CASSAGLGGYEQYF; cdr3_nt: TGTGCCAGCAGCGCCGGCTTGGGGGGGTACGAGCAGTACTTC
clone_size: few; j_call: TRBJ2-5; v_call: TRBV19; d_call: TRBD1; cdr3_aa: CASRDSNQETQYF; cdr3_nt: TGTGCCAGCCGGGACAGCAACCAAGAGACCCAGTACTTC
clone_size: NA; j_call: TRBJ2-1; v_call: TRBV27; d_call: TRBD1; cdr3_aa: CASSSGTGYNEQFF; cdr3_nt: TGTGCCAGCAGCTCCGGGACAGGGTACAATGAGCAGTTCTTC
clone_size: NA; j_call: TRBJ2-3; v_call: TRBV9; d_call: NA; cdr3_aa: CASSVRGWADTQYF; cdr3_nt: TGTGCCAGCAGCGTACGGGGTTGGGCGGATACGCAGTATTTT
clone_size: NA; j_call: TRBJ1-5; v_call: TRBV19; d_call: NA; cdr3_aa: CASSKTGGGNQPQHF; cdr3_nt: TGTGCCAGTAGCAAGACAGGAGGAGGCAATCAGCCCCAGCATTTT
clone_size: NA; j_call: TRBJ1-1; v_call: TRBV6-5; d_call: NA; cdr3_aa: CASSFGRGYTEAFF; cdr3_nt: TGTGCCAGCAGTTTCGGACGAGGGTACACTGAAGCTTTCTTT
clone_size: NA; j_call: TRBJ2-1; v_call: TRBV6-1; d_call: NA; cdr3_aa: CASSGPDRRLIARRNEQFF; cdr3_nt: TGTGCCAGCAGTGGCCCTGACCGCAGACTAATTGCCCGCAGAAATGAGCAGTTCTTC
clone_size: NA; j_call: TRBJ2-7; v_call: TRBV9; d_call: TRBD1; cdr3_aa: CASSGRDRGSYEQYF; cdr3_nt: TGTGCCAGCAGCGGCCGGGACAGGGGTAGCTACGAGCAGTACTTC
clone_size: NA; j_call: TRBJ1-2; v_call: TRBV6-6; d_call: NA; cdr3_aa: CASRSGSAGYGYTF; cdr3_nt: TGTGCCAGCAGGTCCGGGTCAGCGGGCTATGGCTACACCTTC
clone_size: NA; j_call: TRBJ2-7; v_call: TRBV30; d_call: NA; cdr3_aa: CAWSVGLRGYEQYF; cdr3_nt: TGTGCCTGGAGTGTAGGCCTTAGGGGCTACGAGCAGTACTTC
clone_size: NA; j_call: TRBJ2-7; v_call: TRBV9; d_call: TRBD2; cdr3_aa: CASSPGTSGTHEQYF; cdr3_nt: TGTGCCAGCAGCCCCGGGACTAGCGGGACCCACGAGCAGTACTTC
clone_size: NA; j_call: TRBJ2-5; v_call: TRBV9; d_call: TRBD2; cdr3_aa: CASSVGLAGETQYF; cdr3_nt: TGTGCCAGCAGCGTAGGACTAGCGGGGGAGACCCAGTACTTC
clone_size: NA; j_call: TRBJ1-4; v_call: TRBV5-1; d_call: TRBD1; cdr3_aa: CASSRGQAGEKLFF; cdr3_nt: TGCGCCAGCAGCCGCGGACAGGCGGGTGAAAAACTGTTTTTT
clone_size: few; j_call: TRBJ1-4; v_call: TRBV6-1; d_call: NA; cdr3_aa: CASSGRVILFF; cdr3_nt: TGTGCCAGCAGTGGGAGGGTGATACTGTTTTTT
clone_size: once; j_call: TRBJ2-1; v_call: TRBV19; d_call: NA; cdr3_aa: CASSINSPNEQFF; cdr3_nt: TGTGCCAGTAGTATAAATTCCCCTAATGAGCAGTTCTTC
clone_size: few; j_call: TRBJ2-6; v_call: TRBV5-4; d_call: NA; cdr3_aa: CASSFSGAGANVLTF; cdr3_nt: TGTGCCAGCAGCTTTTCAGGGGCTGGGGCCAACGTCCTGACTTTC
clone_size: NA; j_call: TRBJ2-1; v_call: TRBV7-2; d_call: NA; cdr3_aa: CASSLGRERGNEQFF; cdr3_nt: TGTGCCAGCAGCTTAGGGCGGGAACGCGGGAATGAGCAGTTCTTC
clone_size: NA; j_call: TRBJ2-1; v_call: TRBV7-2; d_call: TRBD2; cdr3_aa: CASSRTSGANEQFF; cdr3_nt: TGTGCCAGCAGCCGGACTAGCGGAGCCAATGAGCAGTTCTTC
clone_size: once; j_call: TRBJ2-5; v_call: TRBV7-2; d_call: NA; cdr3_aa: CASSLTGDQETQYF; cdr3_nt: TGTGCCAGCAGCTTAACGGGGGACCAAGAGACCCAGTACTTC
clone_size: NA; j_call: TRBJ2-2; v_call: TRBV10-1; d_call: TRBD1; cdr3_aa: CASSEYDRGGTGELFF; cdr3_nt: TGCGCCAGCAGTGAGTACGACAGGGGCGGGACCGGGGAGCTGTTTTTT
clone_size: NA; j_call: TRBJ1-2; v_call: TRBV7-2; d_call: TRBD1; cdr3_aa: CASSLVQGAHGYTF; cdr3_nt: TGTGCCAGCAGCTTAGTTCAGGGGGCGCATGGCTACACCTTC
clone_size: NA; j_call: TRBJ2-3; v_call: TRBV4-1; d_call: TRBD2; cdr3_aa: CASSQFSAGGGGDTQYF; cdr3_nt: TGCGCCAGCAGCCAATTTTCAGCGGGGGGGGGAGGAGATACGCAGTATTTT
clone_size: NA; j_call: TRBJ2-5; v_call: TRBV5-5; d_call: NA; cdr3_aa: CASSLSADGAQYF; cdr3_nt: TGTGCCAGCAGCTTGTCGGCTGACGGGGCCCAGTACTTC
clone_size: NA; j_call: TRBJ2-7; v_call: TRBV10-1; d_call: NA; cdr3_aa: CASSESTGFSYEQYF; cdr3_nt: TGCGCCAGCAGTGAGTCGACAGGATTCTCCTACGAGCAGTACTTC
clone_size: once; j_call: TRBJ2-5; v_call: TRBV7-9; d_call: TRBD2; cdr3_aa: CSSSSGGETQYF; cdr3_nt: TGTTCCAGCAGCAGCGGGGGGGAGACCCAGTACTTC
clone_size: NA; j_call: TRBJ2-1; v_call: TRBV25-1; d_call: NA; cdr3_aa: CASSSLQSKVNEQFF; cdr3_nt: TGTGCCAGCTCCTCTCTTCAGTCCAAAGTCAATGAGCAGTTCTTC
clone_size: NA; j_call: TRBJ1-4; v_call: TRBV11-2; d_call: NA; cdr3_aa: CASSQGEGNEKLFF; cdr3_nt: TGTGCCAGCAGCCAAGGGGAGGGGAATGAAAAACTGTTTTTT
clone_size: NA; j_call: TRBJ1-3; v_call: TRBV27; d_call: NA; cdr3_aa: CASSLEGDSGNTIYF; cdr3_nt: TGTGCCAGCAGTTTAGAGGGGGACTCTGGAAACACCATATATTTT
clone_size: NA; j_call: TRBJ2-5; v_call: TRBV19; d_call: NA; cdr3_aa: CASSVDFQETQYF; cdr3_nt: TGTGCCAGTAGTGTGGACTTCCAAGAGACCCAGTACTTC
clone_size: few; j_call: TRBJ2-1; v_call: TRBV5-3; d_call: TRBD2; cdr3_aa: CARSHVRGSPDNEQFF; cdr3_nt: TGTGCCAGAAGCCATGTGCGGGGGTCGCCCGACAATGAGCAGTTCTTC
clone_size: once; j_call: TRBJ2-3; v_call: TRBV15; d_call: TRBD2; cdr3_aa: CATSPRAGETDRTDTQYF; cdr3_nt: TGTGCCACCAGCCCCCGGGCGGGAGAGACGGATCGGACAGATACGCAGTATTTT
clone_size: NA; j_call: TRBJ2-3; v_call: TRBV19; d_call: NA; cdr3_aa: CASSSTGSSTDTQYF; cdr3_nt: TGTGCCAGTAGTTCTACAGGCTCTAGCACAGATACGCAGTATTTT
clone_size: NA; j_call: TRBJ2-5; v_call: TRBV4-1; d_call: TRBD1; cdr3_aa: CASSQEVTDRGQETQYF; cdr3_nt: TGCGCCAGCAGCCAAGAGGTCACGGACAGGGGGCAAGAGACCCAGTACTTC
clone_size: NA; j_call: TRBJ2-2; v_call: TRBV6-4; d_call: NA; cdr3_aa: CASSSFTGTGELFF; cdr3_nt: TGTGCCAGCAGTTCCTTCACCGGGACCGGGGAGCTGTTTTTT
clone_size: NA; j_call: TRBJ2-3; v_call: TRBV7-9; d_call: TRBD2; cdr3_aa: CSSSSNTGSGRRPPDTQYF; cdr3_nt: TGTTCCAGCAGCTCAAATACAGGTAGCGGGAGAAGGCCGCCAGATACGCAGTATTTT
clone_size: NA; j_call: TRBJ2-7; v_call: TRBV29-1; d_call: TRBD1; cdr3_aa: CSVELGQGNSYEQYF; cdr3_nt: TGCAGCGTTGAACTTGGACAGGGAAACTCCTACGAGCAGTACTTC
clone_size: NA; j_call: TRBJ2-1; v_call: TRBV6-1; d_call: TRBD2; cdr3_aa: CASSASGRANEQFF; cdr3_nt: TGTGCCAGCAGTGCTAGCGGGAGGGCTAATGAGCAGTTCTTC
clone_size: few; j_call: TRBJ2-7; v_call: TRBV2; d_call: TRBD1; cdr3_aa: CASGTGEDYEQYF; cdr3_nt: TGTGCCAGCGGGACAGGGGAAGACTACGAGCAGTACTTC
clone_size: NA; j_call: TRBJ2-1; v_call: TRBV10-3; d_call: TRBD2; cdr3_aa: CAISGTSGIDEQFF; cdr3_nt: TGTGCCATCAGCGGGACTAGCGGGATAGATGAGCAGTTCTTC
clone_size: few; j_call: TRBJ2-3; v_call: TRBV10-1; d_call: NA; cdr3_aa: CASSERAGAADTQYF; cdr3_nt: TGCGCCAGCAGTGAGCGGGCAGGGGCGGCAGATACGCAGTATTTT
clone_size: once; j_call: TRBJ1-5; v_call: TRBV27; d_call: NA; cdr3_aa: CASSLRRDQPQHF; cdr3_nt: TGTGCCAGCAGTTTACGGCGGGATCAGCCCCAGCATTTT
clone_size: NA; j_call: TRBJ2-2; v_call: TRBV7-6; d_call: NA; cdr3_aa: CASSWGGTGELFF; cdr3_nt: TGTGCCAGCAGCTGGGGAGGCACCGGGGAGCTGTTTTTT
clone_size: NA; j_call: TRBJ2-3; v_call: TRBV25-1; d_call: TRBD2; cdr3_aa: CASSGRGTGADTQYF; cdr3_nt: TGCGCCAGCAGCGGGAGGGGAACCGGCGCAGATACGCAGTATTTT
clone_size: NA; j_call: TRBJ1-1; v_call: TRBV30; d_call: NA; cdr3_aa: CALGRGGDTEAFF; cdr3_nt: TGTGCTCTCGGGAGGGGAGGGGACACTGAAGCTTTCTTT